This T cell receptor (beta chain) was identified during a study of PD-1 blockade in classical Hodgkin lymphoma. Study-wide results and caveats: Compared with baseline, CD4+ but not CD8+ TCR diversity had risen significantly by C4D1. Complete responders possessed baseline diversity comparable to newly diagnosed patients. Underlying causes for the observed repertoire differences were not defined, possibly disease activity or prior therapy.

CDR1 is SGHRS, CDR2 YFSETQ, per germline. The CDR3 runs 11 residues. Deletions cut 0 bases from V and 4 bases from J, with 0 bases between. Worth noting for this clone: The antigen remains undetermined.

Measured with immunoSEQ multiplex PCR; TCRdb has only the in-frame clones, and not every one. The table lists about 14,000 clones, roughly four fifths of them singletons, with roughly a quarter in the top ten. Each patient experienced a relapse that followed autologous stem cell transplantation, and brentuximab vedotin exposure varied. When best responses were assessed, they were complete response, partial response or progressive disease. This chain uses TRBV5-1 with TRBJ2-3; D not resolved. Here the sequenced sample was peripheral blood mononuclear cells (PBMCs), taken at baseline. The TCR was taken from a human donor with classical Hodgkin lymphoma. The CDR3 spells CASSLADTQYF. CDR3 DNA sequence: TGCGCCAGCAGCTTGGCAGATACGCAGTATTTT.